One and the same sample provided the 25 T cell receptor beta chains below, sequenced in a study of shared clonotypes between healthy human individuals. The data were produced by immunoSEQ multiplex PCR, yet TCRdb's version contains in-frame clones alone and is incomplete. This sample has 600,000 or so clones, with about 95% found just once. Cells designated naive CD8 were CD45RO-negative and were positively selected for CCR7, with terminally differentiated effector memory CD45RA+ cells excluded. Sequenced material: naive CD8+ T cells sorted from blood. The receptors derive from a young woman in good health.

The chain carries TRBV5-4 and TRBJ1-2, with TRBD1 identical over 9 bases. The germline CDR1 and CDR2 sequences are SGHNT and YYREEE (reference sequence). The ends lost 3 bases at V and 5 bases at J; junction bases unmatched: 8. This CDR3 has 15 amino acids. CDR3 residues: CASSSSGTGWYGYTF. CDR3 bases: TGTGCCAGCAGCTCCTCCGGGACAGGGTGGTATGGCTACACCTTC.

With respect to this clone: The junction departs from the called germline gene at one end, perhaps through a read error. In the same sample, other DNA sequences code for this CDR3. The rearrangement uses TRBV5-4 and TRBJ2-7; TRBD2 agrees at 9 bases. CDR1 and CDR2 (germline): SGHNT, YYREEE (reference sequence). This CDR3 region has 14 residues. Here the CDR3 DNA reads TGTGCCAGCAGCCCGGGACTAGCCACCTATGAGCAGTACTTC. It codes for CASSPGLATYEQYF.

The V gene is TRBV28, the J gene TRBJ2-7; 14 bases map to TRBD2. The CDR3 contains 17 residues. With V trimmed by 6 bases and J by 0 bases, 7 bases remained unmatched. CDR1 and CDR2 from the germline V gene are MDHEN and SYDVKM. The CDR3: CASSRGLAGVGSYEQYF. CDR3 nucleotides: TGTGCCAGCAGCCGGGGACTAGCGGGAGTGGGCTCCTACGAGCAGTACTTC.

The chain recombines TRBV5-1 with TRBJ1-1, with 10 positions matching TRBD1. The trim removed 6 bases at V and 5 bases at J, leaving 4 bases unmatched. Germline V gene lookup returns CDR1 SGHRS and CDR2 YFSETQ. This CDR3 is 13 amino acids long. The CDR3, as DNA: TGCGCCAGCACCCGGACAGGGGGTACTGAAGCTTTCTTT. Protein product: CASTRTGGTEAFF.

The chain couples TRBV27 to TRBJ2-7; 7 bases are a match to TRBD1. Trimming cost V 2 bases and J 3 bases; bases outside gene matches: 7. This CDR3 comprises 15 residues. Germline V lookup: CDR1 MNHEY, CDR2 SMNVEV (reference sequence). CDR3 in amino acids: CASSLQGGRVYEQYF. The CDR3 bases are TGTGCCAGCAGTTTACAAGGGGGCCGTGTCTACGAGCAGTACTTC.

The CDR3 DNA is TGCGCCAGCAGTGAGTCGAATAGCGGAGGATCCTACGAGCAGTACTTC. It is translated as CASSESNSGGSYEQYF. The gene calls are TRBV10-2 and TRBJ2-7; D might be TRBD2 (6 bases). V was shortened by 0 bases and J by 1 base, with 13 bases between the two germline ends. The CDR3 covers 16 residues. Germline CDR1 and CDR2: WSHSY and SAAADI.

The CDR3 nucleotides are TGTGCCAGCAGCGGAATCCTTTCTGGAAACACCATATATTTT. It encodes CASSGILSGNTIYF. The chain couples TRBV9 to TRBJ1-3; D is undetermined. V was trimmed by 3 bases and J by 1 base, leaving 8 bases between them. This CDR3 contains 14 residues. Germline V lookup: CDR1 SGDLS, CDR2 YYNGEE.

This rearrangement joins TRBV19 to TRBJ2-6, with D tentatively TRBD1 or TRBD2 (6 bases each). The CDR3 covers 15 residues. Looked up from germline, CDR1 is LNHDA and CDR2 is SQIVND (reference sequence). Deletions cut 7 bases from V and 0 bases from J, with 10 bases between. The chain's CDR3 is CASMEGGSGANVLTF. The CDR3 bases are TGTGCCAGTATGGAGGGGGGCTCTGGGGCCAACGTCCTGACTTTC.

This chain links TRBV6-4 with TRBJ2-1; TRBD2 might be the D (6 bases). The CDR3 has 16 residues. Germline CDR1 is MRHNA and CDR2 is SNTAGT. The germline V and J ends were trimmed by 6 bases and 4 bases, with 19 bases remaining between them. The CDR3 nucleotides are TGTGCCAGCAGCGCCGCGGAGGGAACGTCTTACAATGAGCAGTTCTTC. Amino acid sequence: CASSAAEGTSYNEQFF.

The chain has TRBV19 and TRBJ2-1; D might be TRBD2 (5 bases). There are 19 residues in the CDR3. V lost 3 bases and J lost 1, with 22 bases in between. Per the germline V gene, CDR1 is LNHDA and CDR2 is SQIVND (reference sequence). This CDR3 is CASSISYLLAEISYNEQFF. The DNA for the CDR3 is TGTGCCAGTAGTATTTCATATCTGCTAGCCGAGATATCCTACAATGAGCAGTTCTTC.

The chain links TRBV27 to TRBJ2-1; maybe TRBD2 (5 bases). CDR3 length equals 15 residues. In germline, CDR1 is MNHEY, CDR2 SMNVEV (reference sequence). Trimming left V 1 base short and J 1 base short, with 8 bases between. CDR3 amino acids: CASSLYGGSYNEQFF. CDR3 sequence (DNA): TGTGCCAGCAGTTTATACGGAGGATCCTACAATGAGCAGTTCTTC.

V usage is TRBV13 and J usage is TRBJ1-1, with D perhaps matching TRBD1 (5 bases). Per germline, CDR1 PRHDT and CDR2 FYEKMQ (reference sequence). The CDR3 totals 15 residues. V was clipped by 1 base and J by 4 bases, with 13 bases between them. The CDR3 sequence is CASSLAMVRGTEAFF. The CDR3 DNA is TGTGCCAGCAGCTTAGCGATGGTAAGGGGCACTGAAGCTTTCTTT.

CDR3 sequence (DNA): TGTGCCAGTAAGGGTCCTAGCGGGAGGCGCGATGAGCAGTTCTTC. The encoded protein is CASKGPSGRRDEQFF. The chain has TRBV19 and TRBJ2-1, with TRBD2 matching 11 bases. CDR1 and CDR2 (germline): LNHDA, SQIVND (reference sequence). The CDR3 contains 15 residues. Trimming removed 7 bases from V and 8 bases from J; junction bases left unmatched: 10.

This clone has a single count. The junction differs from germline at one of its ends, possibly a read error. The chain employs TRBV7-9 and TRBJ2-7; D perhaps matches TRBD2 (6 bases). The germline CDR1 and CDR2 sequences are SEHNR and FQNEAQ (reference sequence). The CDR3 consists of 15 residues. The CDR3 loop is CASQRGGAPSFEQYF. Here the CDR3 DNA reads TGTGCATCCCAAAGGGGCGGGGCCCCCTCCTTCGAGCAGTACTTC.

The V call is TRBV7-2, the J call TRBJ2-5; 10 positions agree with TRBD1. The assigned J gene may be wrong: the sequence end matches TRBJ2-7 better. The germline gives CDR1 SGHTA, CDR2 FQGNSA. The CDR3 is 15 amino acids. CDR3 sequence reads: CASSPRQGALHEQYF. The DNA for the CDR3 is TGTGCCAGCAGCCCGAGACAGGGGGCGCTCCACGAGCAGTACTTC.

J is TRBJ2-1 and V is TRBV27, with D perhaps TRBD2 (6 bases). Trimming left V 3 bases short and J 12 bases short, with 15 bases between. The CDR3 is made up of 13 amino acids. Germline V CDR1 and CDR2: MNHEY, SMNVEV (reference sequence). CDR3 sequence: CASSFVRGIRQFF. CDR3 bases: TGTGCCAGCAGTTTTGTCCGGGGGATCCGGCAGTTCTTC.

The chain recombines TRBV28 with TRBJ2-7; perhaps TRBD1 as D (6 bases). The germline V and J ends were trimmed by 2 bases and 3 bases, with 17 bases remaining between them. The CDR3 contains 16 residues. In germline, CDR1 is MDHEN, CDR2 SYDVKM. CDR3 bases: TGTGCCAGCAGTTTAGGGGGCGGCTTGCCGCTCTACGAGCAGTACTTC. This translates into CASSLGGGLPLYEQYF.

The V and J genes are TRBV29-1 and TRBJ1-1; D is unclear. V lost 6 bases to trimming and J lost 0 bases, with 11 bases between them. The CDR3 contains 13 residues. Germline CDR1 is SQVTM and CDR2 is ANQGSEA. As DNA, the CDR3 is TGCAGCGTGCGACGGGAAATGAACACTGAAGCTTTCTTT. The encoded protein is CSVRREMNTEAFF.

The chain combines TRBV21-1 with TRBJ2-2; TRBD1 is the table's D call and was not checked against the DNA. TRBV21-1 corresponds to a pseudogene. The CDR3 loop spans 15 amino acids. The CDR3: CASSSRDRSTGELFF. In DNA, the CDR3 is TGTGCCAGCAGCTCCCGGGACAGGTCCACCGGGGAGCTGTTTTTT.

On this clone: An end of the junction does not agree with germline; a read error may underlie this. V is TRBV19 and J is TRBJ2-5; 14 bases are shared with TRBD2. The J call may be incorrect, as the DNA end agrees better with TRBJ2-7. This CDR3 contains 18 residues. Germline CDR1 reads LNHDA; CDR2 reads SQIVND (reference sequence). CDR3 in amino acids: CASSIDTGLAGGPYEQYF. The CDR3 DNA sequence: TGTGCTAGTAGTATAGACACAGGACTAGCGGGAGGCCCCTACGAGCAGTACTTC.

The V and J genes are TRBV6-1 and TRBJ2-7, with 8 positions matching TRBD1. This CDR3 has 15 amino acids. Per the germline V gene, CDR1 is MNHNS and CDR2 is SASEGT. V shed 6 bases and J 0 bases; nucleotides not matched to a gene: 7. In DNA form, the CDR3 reads TGTGCCAGCAGGAGGACAGGGACCCTCTCCTACGAGCAGTACTTC. Encoded protein: CASRRTGTLSYEQYF.

The chain links TRBV30 to TRBJ1-5, with 7 bases that match TRBD1. Trimming removed 5 bases from V and 0 bases from J; junction bases left unmatched: 16. This CDR3 spans 18 amino acids. Germline-derived CDR1 and CDR2 are GTSNPN and SVGIG (reference sequence). The CDR3 spells CAWGPRDSSQYSNQPQHF. In DNA, the CDR3 is TGTGCCTGGGGACCAAGGGACAGCTCACAATATAGCAATCAGCCCCAGCATTTT.

Here the CDR3 DNA reads TGCAGCGTTGAGGTACAGGCTAACTATGGCTACACCTTC. This translates into CSVEVQANYGYTF. The J gene is TRBJ1-2, the V gene TRBV29-1; D may be TRBD1 (5 bases). Per the germline V gene, CDR1 is SQVTM and CDR2 is ANQGSEA. The V end lost 3 bases, the J end lost 0 bases, and 8 bases lay between the germline ends. The CDR3 runs 13 residues. The full variable domain, its missing parts supplied by reference TRBV29-1 and TRBJ1-2, is SAVISQKPSRDICQRGTSLTIQCQVDSQVTMMFWYRQQPGQSLTLIATANQGSEATYESGFVIDKFPISRPNLTFSTLTVSNMSPEDSSIYLCSVEVQANYGYTFGSGTRLTVV.

CDR3 protein: CASSDYNSPLHF. In nucleotides, the CDR3 is TGTGCCAGTTCCGATTATAATTCACCCCTCCACTTT. The rearrangement joins TRBV28 to TRBJ1-6; D uncertain. The CDR3 has 12 amino acids. Trimming stripped 9 bases from V and 4 bases from J, with 7 bases between. In germline, CDR1 is MDHEN, CDR2 SYDVKM. Using reference TRBV28 and TRBJ1-6 for the parts outside the CDR3, the full variable domain is DVKVTQSSRYLVKRTGEKVFLECVQDMDHENMFWYRQDPGLGLRLIYFSYDVKMKEKGDIPEGYSVSREKKERFSLILESASTNQTSMYLCASSDYNSPLHFGNGTRLTVT.

The genes are TRBV6-1 and TRBJ2-3; 10 bases are a match to TRBD2. The V gene's germline CDR1 is MNHNS and CDR2 SASEGT. V was pared by 4 bases and J by 5 bases, with 12 bases of the junction left unmatched. The CDR3 is made up of 17 amino acids. The CDR3 DNA reads as TGTGCCAGCAGTGGCCAATTTCTAGCGGGAGTTAGAGATACGCAGTATTTT. Protein: CASSGQFLAGVRDTQYF.